This T cell receptor beta chain is drawn from a study of identical twins. This clonotype appeared a few times. What it binds is not known. TCRdb re-called the 5' RACE reads through MiXCR, storing one row per CDR3 protein. The sample has 420,000 or so distinct CDR3 sequences; 18% are singletons. Study-level results: Within twin pairs, the out-of-frame alpha sequences they shared showed excess low generation probability. Its conclusions, products of cross-sectional statistical analysis, did not come from following the same donors.

All donors comprised healthy Caucasians. CDR1 SGHDN and CDR2 FVKESK come from the germline V gene. This CDR3 has 15 residues. V was pared by 0 bases and J by 4 bases, with 12 bases between. This sequence joins TRBV14 and TRBJ2-5; D unclear. The receptor's source is a man aged 50 to 60 in good health. Sequencing used naive T cells sorted from blood. CDR3 in amino acids: CASSQDSWRGETQYF. The CDR3, as DNA: TGTGCCAGCAGCCAAGATTCATGGAGAGGAGAGACCCAGTACTTC.